A single sample gave rise to the 15 T cell receptor beta chains below, sequenced in a study of human T cells and chemical hapten exposure. TCRdb used MiXCR to reprocess the RACE reads, holding one entry per CDR3 protein. The sample lists about 380,000 distinct CDR3 sequences, less than 6.5% occurring once. Time point specified: pre-sensitization, week 0. The treatment is: therapeutic diphenylcyclopropenone sensitization with weekly scalp DPC. The material was whole blood, obtained in connection with sensitization to the hapten diphenylcyclopropenone (DPC). Every receptor here comes from a woman aged 50 to 60 with alopecia areata. Some clones in this sample may be carry-over from other donors' samples.

This chain uses TRBV6-4 with TRBJ2-7, with D perhaps matching TRBD1 (5 bases). The germline V gene encodes CDR1 MRHNA and CDR2 SNTAGT. Trimming pared 11 bases from V and 2 bases from J, leaving 16 bases between. The CDR3 runs to 13 residues. This CDR3 is CAAGPDSPYEQYF. The CDR3 bases are TGTGCCGCCGGACCCGACAGCCCCTACGAGCAGTACTTC.

This clonotype was counted a few times. J is TRBJ1-2 and V is TRBV12-3 or TRBV12-4, with D perhaps TRBD1 (6 bases). The CDR3 sequence is 14 residues long. V lost 7 bases, J lost 0 bases, and 12 bases lay in between. The CDR3 loop reads CASTRTDANYGYTF. The CDR3, as DNA: TGTGCCAGCACCAGGACAGATGCTAACTATGGCTACACCTTC.

This chain connects TRBV6-5 to TRBJ2-7; TRBD2 aligns across 13 bases. V trimming: 7 bases; J trimming: 7 bases; junction bases outside the gene matches: 4. The CDR3 is made up of 13 amino acids. Germline lookup yields CDR1 MNHEY and CDR2 SVGAGI. CDR3 sequence reads: CASKSGLAGEQYF. In DNA, the CDR3 is TGTGCCAGCAAATCGGGACTAGCGGGGGAGCAGTACTTC.

The chain combines TRBV29-1 with TRBJ1-1; D call uncertain. Germline-derived CDR1 and CDR2 are SQVTM and ANQGSEA. V was cut by 1 base and J by 1 base, with 7 bases left in between. This CDR3 is 13 amino acids long. CDR3 sequence reads: CSVEGRANTEAFF. In DNA form, the CDR3 reads TGCAGCGTTGAAGGGCGGGCGAACACTGAAGCTTTCTTT.

This clonotype appeared many times. The chain recombines TRBV13 with TRBJ2-7; 10 positions agree with TRBD1. CDR3 length: 15 residues. J lost 0 bases, V lost 4 bases, and 3 bases had no gene match. CDR1 and CDR2 from the germline V gene are PRHDT and FYEKMQ (reference sequence). DNA for the CDR3: TGTGCCAGCAGCTCTAGGACAGGGGGCTCCTACGAGCAGTACTTC. Translating gives CASSSRTGGSYEQYF.

The rearrangement joins TRBV4-1 to TRBJ1-1; D is possibly TRBD1 (6 bases). The CDR3 extends over 13 amino acids. V lost 3 bases and J lost 6, with 11 bases in between. CDR1 is MGHRA, CDR2 YSYEKL, per germline. CDR3 DNA sequence: TGCGCCAGCAGCCAGGAGGGGGATCCTGAAGCTTTCTTT. Translation: CASSQEGDPEAFF.

In this sample, this clonotype turned up many times. The chain is built from TRBV27 and TRBJ1-6; D is uncertain. V was trimmed by 4 bases and J by 2 bases, leaving 9 bases between them. In germline, CDR1 is MNHEY, CDR2 SMNVEV (reference sequence). CDR3 size: 15 residues. The CDR3 here is CASSSHQAYNSPLHF. DNA of the CDR3: TGTGCCAGCAGTTCCCACCAGGCCTATAATTCACCCCTCCACTTT.

This clonotype was found many times. The rearrangement uses TRBV6-1 and TRBJ2-5; weak D call: TRBD2 (6 bases). V dropped 0 bases and J dropped 5 bases, with 10 bases sitting between them. CDR3 length: 14 amino acids. The germline V gene has CDR1 MNHNS and CDR2 SASEGT. The chain's CDR3 is CASSEAWGGETQYF. The CDR3 nucleotides are TGTGCCAGCAGTGAAGCGTGGGGAGGCGAGACCCAGTACTTC.

This clonotype was found many times. The rearrangement uses TRBV9 and TRBJ2-3, with D perhaps TRBD1 or TRBD2 (5 bases each). The CDR3 spans 14 residues. CDR1 is SGDLS and CDR2 is YYNGEE in the germline V gene. V was pared by 2 bases and J by 4 bases, with 11 bases between. The CDR3 DNA reads TGTGCCAGCAGCGTGGGGGTCTCACCAGATACGCAGTATTTT. Its protein product is CASSVGVSPDTQYF. Complete variable domain (other parts from reference TRBV9 and TRBJ2-3): DSGVTQTPKHLITATGQRVTLRCSPRSGDLSVYWYQQSLDQGLQFLIQYYNGEERAKGNILERFSAQQFPDLHSELNLSSLELGDSALYFCASSVGVSPDTQYFGPGTRLTVL.

Many counts were recorded for this clonotype. The chain carries TRBV3-1 and TRBJ2-1; TRBD2 aligns across 12 bases. Trimming took 4 bases from V and 9 from J; bases not matched to a gene: 4. The length of the CDR3 is 14 residues. Germline V gene lookup returns CDR1 LGHDT and CDR2 YNNKEL (reference sequence). This CDR3 reads CASSRTSGNGEQFF. The CDR3 nucleotides read TGTGCCAGCAGCCGGACTAGCGGGAATGGTGAGCAGTTCTTC.

This clonotype was seen repeatedly, ten times or more. The chain couples TRBV20-1 to TRBJ1-4; TRBD1 agrees at 8 bases. The CDR3 is 14 residues long. Germline lookup yields CDR1 DFQATT and CDR2 SNEGSKA (reference sequence). After removal of 6 bases from V and 12 bases from J, the junction contained 15 bases not matched to a gene. As DNA, the CDR3 is TGCAGTGCCCCACGACAGGGGATGTGGGAAGAACTGTTTTTT. Translation gives CSAPRQGMWEELFF.

This clonotype has a count of ten or more. The V call is TRBV29-1, the J call TRBJ2-7; D gene ambiguous. Deletions cut 6 bases from V and 0 bases from J, with 9 bases between. There are 12 residues in the CDR3. The germline V gene encodes CDR1 SQVTM and CDR2 ANQGSEA. CDR3 protein: CSVPDGSYEQYF. CDR3 in DNA: TGCAGCGTCCCGGACGGCTCCTACGAGCAGTACTTC.

This clonotype was detected a few times. This chain uses TRBV3-1 with TRBJ1-3; D is uncertain. The germline gives CDR1 LGHDT, CDR2 YNNKEL (reference sequence). Trimming took off 0 bases at V and 2 bases at J, with 8 bases between the two ends. CDR3 length equals 15 residues. CDR3 amino acids: CASSQDSQPGNTIYF. The CDR3 coding sequence is TGTGCCAGCAGCCAAGACAGCCAACCTGGAAACACCATATATTTT.

At least ten counts were recorded for this clonotype. This chain links TRBV27 with TRBJ2-7; maybe TRBD2 (5 bases). Germline lookup yields CDR1 MNHEY and CDR2 SMNVEV (reference sequence). This CDR3 is 15 amino acids long. V gave up 2 bases and J gave up 4 bases, with 15 bases separating them. CDR3 protein: CASSLIQRREYEQYF. The CDR3 bases are TGTGCCAGCAGTTTAATCCAGCGGAGAGAGTACGAGCAGTACTTC.

This clonotype was counted at least ten times. The V gene is TRBV30, the J gene TRBJ2-3; 7 nucleotides line up with TRBD1. This CDR3 has 12 amino acids. The V gene end was trimmed by 5 bases and the J gene end by 4 bases; junction bases not matched to a gene: 3. CDR1 GTSNPN and CDR2 SVGIG come from the germline V gene (reference sequence). The CDR3 DNA reads as TGTGCCTGGGGTACAGGGGCAGATACGCAGTATTTT. Amino acid sequence: CAWGTGADTQYF. The full variable domain, in which reference TRBV30 and TRBJ2-3 provide the parts outside the CDR3, is SQTIHQWPATLVQPVGSPLSLECTVEGTSNPNLYWYRQAAGRGLQLLFYSVGIGQISSEVPQNLSASRPQDRQFILSSKKLLLSDSGFYLCAWGTGADTQYFGPGTRLTVL.